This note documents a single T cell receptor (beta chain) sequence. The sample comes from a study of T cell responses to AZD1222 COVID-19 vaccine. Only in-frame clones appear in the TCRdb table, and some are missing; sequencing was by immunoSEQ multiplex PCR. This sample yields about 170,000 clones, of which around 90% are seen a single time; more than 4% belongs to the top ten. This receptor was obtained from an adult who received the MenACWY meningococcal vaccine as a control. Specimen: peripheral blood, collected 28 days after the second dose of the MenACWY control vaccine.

CDR3 region: CATSSQDRVDQPQHF. Here the CDR3 DNA reads TGTGCCACCAGCTCTCAGGACAGGGTCGATCAGCCCCAGCATTTT. The chain employs TRBV15 and TRBJ1-5, with 8 bases fitting TRBD1. V shed 5 bases, J shed 5 bases, and the junction held 8 bases outside the gene matches. Germline CDR1 and CDR2: LNHNV and YYDKDF (reference sequence). The CDR3 has 15 residues.